One sample yielded the 21 T cell receptor beta chains listed below, sequenced in a study of T cells after yellow fever vaccination. TCRdb re-derived calls from the 5' RACE reads in MiXCR, one entry per CDR3 protein. In the table there are under 600,000 distinct CDR3 sequences, about 14% of which are singletons. This material consisted of PBMCs, taken on the day of the yellow fever booster vaccination. Receptors originate from a man aged 25 to 45 who received the YFV17D yellow fever vaccine.

This clonotype turned up a few times. This chain connects TRBV25-1 to TRBJ1-4; D is possibly TRBD1 (5 bases). The CDR3 has 12 residues. Germline CDR1 reads MGHDK; CDR2 reads SYGVNS. Deletions cut 3 bases from V and 10 bases from J, with 9 bases between. Written as DNA, the CDR3 is TGTGCCAGCAGTGAGGGGCACCGAAAACTGTTTTTT. It yields the protein CASSEGHRKLFF.

In this sample, this clonotype turned up a few times. V is TRBV27 and J is TRBJ1-6, with a tentative D call TRBD1 (5 bases). This CDR3 contains 14 residues. Germline CDR1 MNHEY, CDR2 SMNVEV (reference sequence). Between the trimmed V and J ends, which lost 2 bases and 12 bases, there was a span of 14 bases. The CDR3 loop is CASSLQQGRIPLHF. The CDR3, as DNA: TGTGCCAGCAGTTTACAGCAGGGCCGCATACCCCTCCACTTT.

This clonotype has a single count. V usage is TRBV5-4 and J usage is TRBJ1-2, with TRBD1 as a possible D gene (5 bases). The CDR3 spans 13 residues. V lost 5 bases and J 1 base, leaving 9 bases between the germline ends. CDR1 SGHNT and CDR2 YYREEE come from the germline V gene (reference sequence). This chain's CDR3 is CASSQDINYGYTF. The CDR3 nucleotides are TGTGCCAGCAGTCAGGACATTAACTATGGCTACACCTTC.

The chain has TRBV7-2 and TRBJ2-2; D is undetermined. Germline loops: CDR1 SGHTA, CDR2 FQGNSA. The CDR3 runs to 14 residues. Trimming stripped 6 bases from V and 7 bases from J, with 15 bases between. CDR3 DNA: TGTGCCAGCAGTCTAAGCGTGGTCATCGGGGAGCTGTTTTTT. It is translated as CASSLSVVIGELFF.

This clonotype showed up just a few times. The chain employs TRBV20-1 and TRBJ2-2; D not resolved. Germline CDR1 and CDR2: DFQATT and SNEGSKA (reference sequence). V lost 4 bases to trimming and J lost 1 base, with 7 bases between them. The CDR3 runs 13 residues. The DNA for the CDR3 is TGCAGTGCTACCTTTAGGAACACCGGGGAGCTGTTTTTT. It yields the protein CSATFRNTGELFF.

This clonotype was seen a handful of times. The chain has TRBV29-1 and TRBJ2-5; maybe TRBD1 (6 bases). The CDR3 has 12 amino acids. The ends were cut back, 4 bases at V and 6 bases at J, with 12 bases in the middle. Germline V gene sequence: CDR1 SQVTM, CDR2 ANQGSEA. This CDR3 is CSVGEGTKTQYF. In DNA, the CDR3 is TGCAGCGTTGGAGAAGGGACAAAGACCCAGTACTTC.

This chain links TRBV20-1 with TRBJ1-2; TRBD1 is a possible D gene (6 bases). CDR1 and CDR2 from the germline V gene are DFQATT and SNEGSKA (reference sequence). V was cut by 5 bases and J by 8 bases, with 21 bases left in between. The CDR3 covers 14 residues. CDR3 DNA: TGCAGTGCTGCTCCAGCAGGGGATTCTCGGGGCTACACCTTC. Protein sequence: CSAAPAGDSRGYTF.

This clonotype was observed a handful of times. The rearrangement uses TRBV23-1 and TRBJ2-3; a possible D gene is TRBD2 (5 bases). TRBV23-1 belongs to the ORF category, with a function that is uncertain. The CDR3 spans 14 residues. Trimming shortened V by 4 bases and J by 11 bases, and 19 bases separated the two germline ends. The CDR3 here is CASSLGFRWEWQYF. In DNA, the CDR3 is TGCGCCAGCAGTCTCGGCTTCAGGTGGGAGTGGCAGTATTTT.

This clonotype was detected a few times. The V call is TRBV5-4, the J call TRBJ2-1; D possibly corresponds to TRBD1 (6 bases). The CDR3 has 13 residues. Germline values: CDR1 SGHNT, CDR2 YYREEE (reference sequence). With 4 bases removed from V and 12 bases from J, the gap between germline ends came to 17 bases. CDR3 sequence reads: CASSPGTTLGQFF. CDR3 sequence (DNA): TGTGCCAGCAGCCCCGGGACAACCCTTGGGCAGTTCTTC.

The J gene is TRBJ1-2, the V gene TRBV6-1, with TRBD1 as a possible D gene (5 bases). The length of the CDR3 is 15 residues. The V end was cut by 7 bases, the J end by 4 bases, with 19 bases between. CDR1 MNHNS and CDR2 SASEGT come from the germline V gene. In DNA form, the CDR3 reads TGTGCCAGCACCCCAAGGTGGGACGGTGCCTATGGCTACACCTTC. It yields the protein CASTPRWDGAYGYTF.

This clonotype came up a few times. This rearrangement joins TRBV28 to TRBJ2-7; D gene ambiguous. V was cut by 1 base and J by 2 bases, with 12 bases left in between. Germline V lookup: CDR1 MDHEN, CDR2 SYDVKM. This CDR3 is built from 15 residues. The CDR3 region is CASSLSRALTYEQYF. The CDR3 nucleotides read TGTGCCAGCAGTTTATCTCGGGCACTCACCTACGAGCAGTACTTC.

This clonotype has more than one count but fewer than ten. V gene TRBV6-5 combines with J gene TRBJ2-2; the D gene is possibly TRBD2 (6 bases). Germline CDR1 reads MNHEY; CDR2 reads SVGAGI. The CDR3 consists of 12 residues. The V gene lost 8 bases and the J gene lost 5 bases, with 9 bases spanning the gap. Here the CDR3 reads CASGRGTGELFF. The CDR3 bases are TGTGCCAGCGGTCGGGGGACCGGGGAGCTGTTTTTT.

This clonotype was recorded a few times. The chain employs TRBV9 and TRBJ2-3, with unresolved D. Between the trimmed V and J ends, which lost 2 bases and 5 bases, there was a span of 15 bases. There are 15 residues in the CDR3. Germline lookup yields CDR1 SGDLS and CDR2 YYNGEE. This CDR3 is CASSVGVSRVDTQYF. The CDR3 DNA reads as TGTGCCAGCAGCGTGGGCGTTTCAAGAGTAGATACGCAGTATTTT.

This clonotype was observed a handful of times. Here the CDR3 DNA reads TGTGCCAGCAGTTGGTTTAGCGGGCCATGGAATGAGCAGTTCTTC. Its translation: CASSWFSGPWNEQFF. V gene TRBV12-3 or TRBV12-4 combines with J gene TRBJ2-1; TRBD2 matches 7 bases. The CDR3 runs to 15 residues. The junction had 10 bases not matched to a gene; V was cut back by 4 bases and J by 7 bases.

This clonotype has just a few counts. V usage is TRBV7-6 and J usage is TRBJ2-3; D not certain. V lost 1 base and J 0 bases, leaving 11 bases between the germline ends. The CDR3 covers 16 residues. Germline V gene lookup returns CDR1 SGHVS and CDR2 FNYEAQ. The CDR3: CASSLGGITSTDTQYF. For the CDR3, the DNA is TGTGCCAGCAGCTTAGGCGGCATAACTAGCACAGATACGCAGTATTTT.

The CDR3 here is CASSIQADTQYF. In DNA, the CDR3 is TGTGCCAGCAGCATTCAGGCTGATACGCAGTATTTT. V is TRBV7-9 and J is TRBJ2-3; no reliable D call. CDR3 length: 12 amino acids. V was pared by 5 bases and J by 6 bases, with 9 bases between. Germline CDR1 and CDR2: SEHNR and FQNEAQ (reference sequence).

This clonotype has more than one count but fewer than ten. V and J are TRBV20-1 and TRBJ2-3, with TRBD2 identical over 9 bases. The J segment lost 2 bases and the V segment lost 4 bases, leaving 10 bases of the junction unmatched. Germline V gene data show CDR1 as DFQATT and CDR2 as SNEGSKA (reference sequence). This CDR3 region has 16 residues. This CDR3 is CSANSGRTAYTDTQYF. The CDR3 DNA reads TGCAGTGCTAATAGCGGGAGAACGGCTTACACAGATACGCAGTATTTT.

V gene TRBV6-2 or TRBV6-3 combines with J gene TRBJ2-6; 10 positions agree with TRBD1. CDR3 length: 21 residues. Germline V gene data show CDR1 as MNHEY and CDR2 as SVGEGT. The junction had 20 bases not matched to a gene; V was cut back by 5 bases and J by 4 bases. CDR3 in amino acids: CASSPQTGGAPFLIGANVLTF. CDR3 coding DNA: TGTGCCAGCAGTCCACAGACAGGGGGCGCCCCATTTTTGATAGGGGCCAACGTCCTGACTTTC.

This chain joins TRBV6-2 or TRBV6-3 and TRBJ1-1; maybe TRBD1 (5 bases). Germline V gene lookup returns CDR1 MNHEY and CDR2 SVGEGT. This CDR3 region has 15 residues. The V gene lost 7 bases and the J gene lost 0 bases, with 15 bases spanning the gap. The CDR3 here is CASTDEGRMNTEAFF. The DNA of the CDR3 is TGTGCCAGCACCGACGAGGGACGGATGAACACTGAAGCTTTCTTT.

This chain links TRBV6-1 with TRBJ1-2; unclear D gene. This CDR3 is built from 11 residues. V lost 2 bases to trimming and J lost 8 bases, with 6 bases between them. Germline CDR1 reads MNHNS; CDR2 reads SASEGT. The CDR3 coding sequence is TGTGCCAGCAGTGAAAGGAGGGGCTACACCTTC. Its translation: CASSERRGYTF.

V gene TRBV28 combines with J gene TRBJ1-2, with 7 positions matching TRBD1. Germline CDR1 reads MDHEN; CDR2 reads SYDVKM. Germline trimming cut 5 bases from V and 7 bases from J; bases unmatched to any gene: 7. The CDR3 sequence is 13 residues long. The CDR3 DNA is TGTGCCAGCAGTCCAGACAGGGTGCGTGGCTACACCTTC. This translates into CASSPDRVRGYTF.